This T cell receptor (beta chain) was found in a study of T-cell reconstitution after alpha-beta-depleted transplantation in children. The sample holds many counts of this clonotype. Its antigen is currently unknown. Overall study findings and caveats: Some patients showed high day-60 TCRbeta diversity, which derived from surviving recipient T cells and thymic progenitors.

Losses at the gene ends were 4 bases for V and 8 bases for J; bases not matched to a gene: 11. Germline values: CDR1 SGHTA, CDR2 FQGNSA. The CDR3 is 16 residues long. A TCRbeta library incorporating unique molecular identifiers was prepared. TCRdb passed the PCR reads through MiXCR, listing each CDR3 protein once. This sample has 150,000 to 250,000 distinct CDR3 sequences, with 6.3% found just once. The chain combines TRBV7-2 with TRBJ2-1; TRBD2 matches 10 bases. The source material was PBMCs, sampled before TCRalphabeta/CD19-depleted stem cell transplant. The source is a girl under three years old with combined immunodeficiency, due to receive a stem cell transplant. CDR3 sequence (DNA): TGTGCCAGCAGCTACGGGGAGCGGGGGGGCTGGGATGAGCAGTTCTTC. This encodes CASSYGERGGWDEQFF. Full variable domain (outside the CDR3, taken from reference TRBV7-2 and TRBJ2-1): GAGVSQSPSNKVTEKGKDVELRCDPISGHTALYWYRQSLGQGLEFLIYFQGNSAPDKSGLPSDRFSAERTGGSVSTLTIQRTQQEDSAVYLCASSYGERGGWDEQFFGPGTRLTVL.